These T cell receptor beta chains were read from a single sample in a study of T cell responses to AZD1222 COVID-19 vaccine. TCRdb keeps only in-frame clones here, not all; method: immunoSEQ multiplex PCR. The sample lists tens of thousands of clones, around four fifths seen once, with approximately 21% in the top ten. The sample in question was peripheral blood, obtained on day 0 of AZD1222 vaccination. The origin of the receptors is an adult in good health. CDR3s include the opening cysteine and the closing phenylalanine or tryptophan. D genes are given only for firm matches. The listing skips clone size in some rows; elsewhere it reads once, few, many or a size class.

J gene	D gene	V gene	clone size	CDR3 protein	CDR3 DNA
TRBJ1-1	NA	TRBV3-1/TRBV3-2	NA	CASSNRRMNTEAFF	TGTGCCAGCAGCAACCGTAGAATGAACACTGAAGCTTTCTTT
TRBJ2-2	TRBD2	TRBV4-2	NA	CASSLDGGLAEAANTGELFF	TGTGCCAGCAGCCTGGATGGCGGACTAGCGGAGGCCGCGAACACCGGGGAGCTGTTTTTT
TRBJ2-2	TRBD1	TRBV6-5	NA	CASSYTLQGDTGELFF	TGTGCCAGCAGTTACACCCTGCAGGGGGACACCGGGGAGCTGTTTTTT
TRBJ1-2	TRBD1	TRBV7-9	NA	CASSDRGSYGYTF	TGTGCCAGCAGTGACAGGGGCAGCTATGGCTACACCTTC
TRBJ1-1	TRBD1	TRBV7-2	NA	CASSEGQGLSTEAFF	TGTGCCAGCAGCGAAGGACAGGGTTTGAGCACTGAAGCTTTCTTT
TRBJ1-5	NA	TRBV25-1	NA	CASSAGATNQPQHF	TGTGCCAGCAGTGCGGGGGCAACAAATCAGCCCCAGCATTTT
TRBJ1-2	TRBD1	TRBV29-1	NA	CSVQGAGYGYTF	TGCAGCGTTCAGGGGGCTGGCTATGGCTACACCTTC
TRBJ2-5	NA	TRBV20-1	NA	CSASQETQYF	TGCAGTGCTTCCCAGGAGACCCAGTACTTC
TRBJ1-1	NA	TRBV14	few	CASSPERGMNTEAFF	TGTGCCAGCAGCCCGGAACGGGGGATGAACACTGAAGCTTTCTTT
TRBJ2-2	NA	TRBV28	NA	CASAPRDRSYPYTGELFF	TGTGCCAGCGCCCCTCGAGACAGGTCGTATCCCTATACCGGGGAGCTGTTTTTT
TRBJ2-3	TRBD2	TRBV7-7	NA	CASSLSPFGGGPDTQYF	TGTGCCAGCAGCTTATCCCCCTTCGGCGGGGGGCCGGATACGCAGTATTTT
TRBJ2-7	NA	TRBV27	once	CASTHGGPPYEQYF	TGTGCCAGCACTCACGGGGGGCCCCCATACGAGCAGTACTTC
TRBJ2-7	TRBD1	TRBV7-2	NA	CASSPGQGPYEQYF	TGTGCCAGCAGCCCGGGACAGGGACCCTACGAGCAGTACTTC
TRBJ2-3	NA	TRBV27	NA	CASSFIQTDTQYF	TGTGCCAGCAGTTTCATCCAGACAGATACGCAGTATTTT
TRBJ2-7	TRBD1	TRBV19	NA	CASSTGGTGSYEQYF	TGTGCCAGTAGTACGGGCGGGACAGGGTCCTACGAGCAGTACTTC
TRBJ1-5	NA	TRBV30	NA	CAWSVKLGGNQPQHF	TGTGCCTGGAGTGTAAAGTTGGGGGGGAATCAGCCCCAGCATTTT
TRBJ1-3	NA	TRBV9	NA	CASSVPSGNTIYF	TGTGCCAGCAGCGTCCCATCTGGAAACACCATATATTTT
TRBJ1-1	NA	TRBV11-2	NA	CASRRGRGGPQNTEAFF	TGTGCCAGCCGCCGGGGGCGCGGGGGGCCCCAGAACACTGAAGCTTTCTTT
TRBJ2-7	NA	TRBV6-5	NA	CASSYSERREQYF	TGTGCCAGCAGTTACTCTGAGAGGCGCGAGCAGTACTTC
TRBJ1-1	NA	TRBV5-1	NA	CASSSVTVNTEAFF	TGCGCCAGCAGCTCTGTGACCGTGAACACTGAAGCTTTCTTT
TRBJ1-2	NA	TRBV28	NA	CASSLMANYGYTF	TGTGCCAGCAGTTTGATGGCGAACTATGGCTACACCTTC
TRBJ1-2	NA	TRBV19	NA	CASMAYGNGYTF	TGTGCCAGTATGGCCTATGGTAACGGCTACACCTTC
TRBJ1-1	NA	TRBV4-2	NA	CASSQDPGFGNTEAFF	TGTGCCAGCAGCCAAGATCCGGGGTTCGGGAACACTGAAGCTTTCTTT
TRBJ2-3	NA	TRBV19	NA	CASSLPGNTQYF	TGTGCCAGTAGTCTTCCGGGAAATACGCAGTATTTT
TRBJ2-4	TRBD1	TRBV28	NA	CASGRTGENIQYF	TGTGCCAGCGGAAGGACAGGGGAAAACATTCAGTACTTC
TRBJ1-2	NA	TRBV28	NA	CASSLGQGVGYTF	TGTGCCAGCAGTTTAGGCCAAGGGGTCGGCTACACCTTC
TRBJ2-1	NA	TRBV2	NA	CASSPGSGPFF	TGTGCCAGCAGTCCGGGGAGTGGTCCGTTCTTC
TRBJ1-3	NA	TRBV30	NA	CAWSRTGEPGNTIYF	TGTGCCTGGAGCCGTACGGGGGAGCCTGGAAACACCATATATTTT
TRBJ2-7	TRBD2	TRBV6-2/TRBV6-3	NA	CASSQFGTSGKTYEQYF	TGTGCCAGCAGTCAATTCGGGACTAGCGGGAAGACCTACGAGCAGTACTTC
TRBJ1-1	NA	TRBV28	NA	CASSLTGRTTEAFF	TGTGCCAGCAGTTTAACCGGACGTACCACTGAAGCTTTCTTT
TRBJ1-5	NA	TRBV6-2/TRBV6-3	once	CASTPRGRVQPQHF	TGTGCCAGCACCCCAAGGGGACGTGTTCAGCCCCAGCATTTT
TRBJ2-5	TRBD2	TRBV11-1	NA	CASSFSGSLQETQYF	TGTGCCAGCAGCTTTAGCGGGAGTCTACAAGAGACCCAGTACTTC
TRBJ1-3	TRBD1	TRBV4-2	NA	CASSLHTGASSGNTIYF	TGTGCCAGCAGCCTCCATACAGGGGCCAGCTCTGGAAACACCATATATTTT
TRBJ2-7	NA	TRBV11-2	NA	CASSFQRIAQYF	TGTGCCAGCAGCTTTCAGAGGATTGCGCAGTACTTC